These 8 T cell receptor beta chains were all obtained from the same sample, sequenced in a study of shared clonotypes between healthy human individuals. Data came from immunoSEQ multiplex PCR; TCRdb stores just in-frame clones and leaves some out. The sample carries some 1 million clones, 65% to 75% recorded once. The sample consisted of memory CD4+ T cells sorted from blood. The subset here: CD45RA-negative fraction. The receptors here all came from a man younger than 35 in good health.

The chain links TRBV19 to TRBJ1-2; D unresolved. Germline CDR1 reads LNHDA; CDR2 reads SQIVND (reference sequence). The CDR3 sequence is 14 residues long. V was trimmed by 3 bases and J by 3 bases, leaving 11 bases between them. The CDR3 reads CASSIPGFDYGYTF. The DNA of the CDR3 is TGTGCCAGTAGTATCCCGGGGTTCGACTATGGCTACACCTTC.

V gene TRBV4-1 combines with J gene TRBJ2-7, with 9 bases that match TRBD1. The germline gives CDR1 MGHRA, CDR2 YSYEKL. V shed 5 bases and J 4 bases; nucleotides not matched to a gene: 6. The CDR3 has 14 amino acids. The CDR3 nucleotides read TGCGCCAGCAGCTTCAACAGGGGGCCATACGAGCAGTACTTC. It codes for CASSFNRGPYEQYF.

This chain joins TRBV18 and TRBJ1-4, with 7 bases that match TRBD1. With 2 bases clipped from V and 8 bases from J, the junction kept 5 bases outside the gene matches. The CDR3 runs to 14 residues. Per the germline V gene, CDR1 is KGHSH and CDR2 is LQKENI. CDR3: CASSPSPGGEKLFF. The CDR3, as DNA: TGTGCCAGCTCACCATCCCCAGGGGGGGAAAAACTGTTTTTT.

The J gene is TRBJ2-7, the V gene TRBV9, with D uncertain. The germline V gene encodes CDR1 SGDLS and CDR2 YYNGEE. The CDR3 has 14 residues. Trimming shortened V by 0 bases and J by 5 bases, and 12 bases separated the two germline ends. CDR3: CASSVDWAEDEQYF. The CDR3 region has the DNA TGTGCCAGCAGCGTAGACTGGGCTGAGGACGAGCAGTACTTC. Variable domain in full (rest from reference TRBV9 and TRBJ2-7): DSGVTQTPKHLITATGQRVTLRCSPRSGDLSVYWYQQSLDQGLQFLIQYYNGEERAKGNILERFSAQQFPDLHSELNLSSLELGDSALYFCASSVDWAEDEQYFGPGTRLTVT.

The rearrangement joins TRBV4-1 to TRBJ2-5, with a possible D match to TRBD1 (5 bases). The CDR3 is made up of 15 amino acids. V lost 0 bases and J 2 bases, leaving 10 bases between the germline ends. CDR1 is MGHRA and CDR2 is YSYEKL in the germline V gene. DNA of the CDR3: TGCGCCAGCAGCCAAGATGGCGCAGGGCAAGAGACCCAGTACTTC. Translation: CASSQDGAGQETQYF.

This sequence joins TRBV19 and TRBJ1-5; D perhaps matches TRBD1 (5 bases). The germline gives CDR1 LNHDA, CDR2 SQIVND (reference sequence). The V and J ends lost 10 bases and 3 bases respectively, with 16 bases between them. This CDR3 has 14 amino acids. The CDR3 DNA is TGTGCCACCAAAGACCCAGGGTTCAATCAGCCCCAGCATTTT. This translates into CATKDPGFNQPQHF.

V usage is TRBV11-2 and J usage is TRBJ2-7, with D hard to call. The germline gives CDR1 SGHAT, CDR2 FQNNGV. This CDR3 comprises 14 residues. The V gene lost 1 base and the J gene lost 3 bases, with 10 bases spanning the gap. CDR3 amino acids: CASSLVGQIYEQYF. CDR3 coding DNA: TGTGCCAGCAGCTTAGTTGGGCAGATCTACGAGCAGTACTTC.

In its sample, this clone was seen once. The chain has TRBV5-1 and TRBJ2-5, with 7 bases lining up with TRBD2. The CDR3 has 16 amino acids. Germline CDR1 SGHRS, CDR2 YFSETQ. J lost 4 bases, V lost 4 bases, and 13 bases had no gene match. CDR3 residues: CASSPVAGGGVETQYF. DNA for the CDR3: TGCGCCAGCAGCCCGGTAGCGGGCGGAGGCGTAGAGACCCAGTACTTC.